Below are 15 T cell receptor beta chains sequenced from a single sample in a study of beta chain features in type 1 diabetes. The whole isolated RNA underwent reverse transcription, so sequencing captured expressed TCRB transcripts. Clones were read by immunoSEQ multiplex PCR, and TCRdb kept only the in-frame ones, dropping some. Here the sample spans 810,000 or so clones, roughly 17% being singletons. The material sequenced was naive CD4+ T cells from blood. These receptors came from a woman younger than 30 in good health.

Remarks on this clone: Given a much more abundant clone one base away, this may be a read error. The chain couples TRBV5-4 to TRBJ1-1, with D maybe TRBD1 (6 bases). V lost 4 bases and J lost 5, with 9 bases in between. Per germline, CDR1 SGHNT and CDR2 YYREEE (reference sequence). The CDR3 runs to 12 residues. The CDR3, as DNA: TGTGCCAGCAGCCCCCAGGGGACTGAAGCTTTCTTT. Translation: CASSPQGTEAFF.

The rearrangement uses TRBV10-3 and TRBJ2-1; no clear D gene. This CDR3 region has 12 residues. In germline, CDR1 is ENHRY, CDR2 SYGVKD. Trimming removed 9 bases from V and 6 bases from J, with 12 bases in between. CDR3 protein: CAIQIPPNEQFF. The CDR3 nucleotides are TGTGCCATTCAGATACCCCCCAATGAGCAGTTCTTC.

This clone was seen a handful of times. The chain employs TRBV5-4 and TRBJ2-1; 9 nucleotides match TRBD2. In germline, CDR1 is SGHNT, CDR2 YYREEE (reference sequence). Losses at the gene ends were 4 bases for V and 4 bases for J; bases not matched to a gene: 6. This CDR3 is built from 15 residues. CDR3: CASSPRTSAYNEQFF. The CDR3 nucleotides are TGTGCCAGCAGCCCGAGGACTAGCGCTTACAATGAGCAGTTCTTC.

The chain combines TRBV21-1 with TRBJ2-3; the D call of TRBD1 is as the table states it, not checked on the DNA. TRBV21-1 corresponds to a pseudogene. The CDR3 totals 22 residues. The CDR3: CASSSQPPGQGRPWRSTDTQYF. Written as DNA, the CDR3 is TGTGCCAGCAGCTCCCAACCTCCGGGACAGGGGCGCCCTTGGCGATCCACAGATACGCAGTATTTT.

With respect to this clone: Other nucleotide sequences in the sample specify the same CDR3. The CDR3 sequence: CASSQDGNYGYTF. The CDR3 bases are TGCGCCAGCAGCCAAGACGGAAACTATGGCTACACCTTC. The chain uses TRBV4-3 and TRBJ1-2; D is ambiguous. CDR3 length equals 13 residues. Germline V CDR1 and CDR2: LGHNA, YSLEER. Trimming took 0 bases from V and 2 from J, leaving 4 bases between them.

The V gene is TRBV15, the J gene TRBJ2-3; tentatively, D is TRBD2 (5 bases). V was pared by 5 bases and J by 0 bases, with 15 bases between. The CDR3 sequence is 16 residues long. In germline, CDR1 is LNHNV, CDR2 YYDKDF (reference sequence). This CDR3 reads CATSPRRSGSTDTQYF. The CDR3 DNA reads as TGTGCCACCAGCCCGAGAAGGTCGGGGAGCACAGATACGCAGTATTTT.

This clone was counted only a few times. The chain couples TRBV20-1 to TRBJ2-5; D unresolved. Germline loops: CDR1 DFQATT, CDR2 SNEGSKA (reference sequence). Trimming pared 4 bases from V and 5 bases from J, leaving 8 bases between. This CDR3 contains 11 residues. The CDR3 DNA follows: TGCAGTGCTACCCACAGCGAGACCCAGTACTTC. This gives the protein CSATHSETQYF.

V is TRBV11-2 and J is TRBJ2-7; D is unclear. CDR1 and CDR2 from the germline V gene are SGHAT and FQNNGV. Trimming cost V 3 bases and J 2 bases, with 11 bases left between them. This CDR3 comprises 14 residues. The CDR3 nucleotides read TGTGCCAGCAGCTTGCGCAAACCAACCTACGAGCAGTACTTC. Its protein is CASSLRKPTYEQYF.

This clone came up a few times. The J gene is TRBJ1-1, the V gene TRBV19; the D is unclear. CDR1 is LNHDA, CDR2 SQIVND, per germline (reference sequence). The CDR3 has 13 amino acids. The V and J ends lost 3 bases and 4 bases respectively, with 9 bases between them. In nucleotides, the CDR3 is TGTGCCAGTAGTATCGGGGAGACCACTGAAGCTTTCTTT. Translated: CASSIGETTEAFF. Supplemented by reference TRBV19 and TRBJ1-1, the full variable domain reads DGGITQSPKYLFRKEGQNVTLSCEQNLNHDAMYWYRQDPGQGLRLIYYSQIVNDFQKGDIAEGYSVSREKKESFPLTVTSAQKNPTAFYLCASSIGETTEAFFGQGTRLTVV.

This chain connects TRBV10-3 to TRBJ2-5; TRBD1 is a possible D gene (6 bases). With 3 bases removed from V and 4 bases from J, the gap between germline ends came to 21 bases. Germline CDR1 ENHRY, CDR2 SYGVKD. The length of the CDR3 is 17 residues. The CDR3 loop is CAISELYGGRGGETQYF. As DNA, the CDR3 is TGTGCCATCAGTGAACTGTATGGTGGCAGGGGTGGAGAGACCCAGTACTTC.

The genes are TRBV5-6 and TRBJ1-3; maybe TRBD1 (5 bases). This CDR3 has 13 amino acids. CDR1 and CDR2 from the germline V gene are SGHDT and YYEEEE. The germline V and J ends were trimmed by 4 bases and 0 bases, with 5 bases remaining between them. The CDR3 spells CASSRGSGNTIYF. Here the CDR3 DNA reads TGTGCCAGCAGCAGGGGCTCTGGAAACACCATATATTTT.

The chain carries TRBV7-3 and TRBJ1-2; perhaps TRBD1 as D (6 bases). CDR3 length: 13 amino acids. Germline V gene lookup returns CDR1 SGHTA and CDR2 FQGTGA. Trimming pared 7 bases from V and 8 bases from J, leaving 17 bases between. Written as DNA, the CDR3 is TGTGCCAGCACCGGGACACCTGGAGAGGGCTACACCTTC. This codes for CASTGTPGEGYTF.

CDR3 protein: CASSLLEGSYEQYF. The CDR3 DNA reads as TGTGCCAGCAGCCTTCTAGAGGGATCCTACGAGCAGTACTTC. This chain joins TRBV7-2 and TRBJ2-7; maybe TRBD2 (5 bases). Trimming removed 5 bases at V and 1 base at J, with 12 bases between. Per the germline V gene, CDR1 is SGHTA and CDR2 is FQGNSA. The CDR3 contains 14 residues.

This chain links TRBV15 with TRBJ1-2; possible D gene TRBD1, 5 bases. V lost 0 bases and J lost 2, with 13 bases in between. Germline CDR1 LNHNV, CDR2 YYDKDF (reference sequence). The CDR3 spans 16 residues. Here the CDR3 reads CATSRDGRRENYGYTF. In DNA form, the CDR3 reads TGTGCCACCAGCAGAGATGGTCGCAGGGAGAACTATGGCTACACCTTC.

This clone was seen more than once but under ten times. Different DNA sequences within this sample yield the same CDR3. The CDR3 coding sequence is TGTGCCAGCAGTCCGACAGTTCAGCCCCAGCATTTT. The encoded protein is CASSPTVQPQHF. The chain has TRBV2 and TRBJ1-5; TRBD1 is a possible D gene (5 bases). The CDR3 length is 12 residues. Germline CDR1 SNHLY, CDR2 FYNNEI. Trimming pared 5 bases from V and 6 bases from J, leaving 8 bases between.